This T cell receptor beta chain is drawn from a study of blood T cell repertoires in COVID-19. The overall study: PBMCs, B-cell-depleted T cells, or T cells were the source of the cDNA or gDNA that made up the material.

The repertoire was sequenced with immunoSEQ multiplex PCR; TCRdb's copy has only in-frame clones and lacks some. The profile shows about 150,000 clones, 85% to 90% of them singletons. The receptor was derived from a woman aged 60-70 years with active COVID-19. Source material: peripheral blood.

CDR3 nucleotide sequence: TGTGCCAGTGCCCCCCCGGCAGGATACGATCAGCCCCAGCATTTT. This sequence encodes CASAPPAGYDQPQHF. The V call is TRBV19, the J call TRBJ1-5; no reliable D call. The CDR3 contains 15 residues. The V and J ends lost 8 bases and 5 bases respectively, with 19 bases between them. Germline V gene data show CDR1 as LNHDA and CDR2 as SQIVND (reference sequence).